The entry that follows covers one T cell receptor beta chain sequence. No antigen is known for it. Qualities for individual bases were not recorded, and no much larger clone is one base off. The data were obtained in a study of cytomegalovirus exposure and HLA in healthy donors (dated by TCRdb to 2016 to 2017). About the study as a whole: An earlier analysis of roughly 630 of the donors reported about 290 Gb of sequence data and around 120 million unique TCR beta sequences from about 200 million T cells. A later genetic analysis took genome-wide SNP genotypes for about 60% of the roughly 670 donors and used that subset as a discovery cohort. Every repertoire in the discovery cohort had been generated on one and the same sequencing platform. Alongside the repertoire data, information on donor age, sex, ethnicity and CMV serostatus was compiled. The study used immunosequencing to profile the T cell repertoires of 600 to 850 subjects and linked those repertoires to cytomegalovirus serostatus. To study patterns of TCR occurrence, a later analysis re-analyzed previously published TCR beta repertoires from 700 or so donors and added high-resolution HLA genotyping. Of the roughly 430 genotyped donors, 65% to 90% fell in the genetic ancestry cluster associated with self-reported Caucasian donors. A separate validation cohort of roughly 120 different subjects was used in addition to the 666-subject first cohort. Typing coverage varied by locus: about 629-630 donors for A, B, C, DRB1 and DQB1; more than 500 for DQA1; nearly 610 for DPA1; 450 to 480 for DPB1. Both class I and class II loci were covered by HLA typing, at four-digit resolution. Rather than using new phenotypic data, the later analysis identified candidate immune exposures from TCR beta sequences and from how often those sequences occurred across donors. An earlier analysis of nearly 600 of the donors applied high-throughput TCR beta sequencing to assess whether each TCR beta V gene segment acted as functional or pseudogenic. Among about 410 genotyped donors of the cohort, an average of approximately 240,000 unique TCR beta nucleotide sequences was sequenced per donor, of which roughly 17% were non-productive. An early release that covered some 640 HLA-typed donors contained about 300 gigabases of sequencing data and some 87 million unique TCR sequences. High-throughput TCR immunosequencing, statistical association of individual TCRs with disease status, and machine learning were combined to predict cytomegalovirus infection status. Four to six DR-DQ haplotypes were handled as single units for association and clustering, since linkage in the cohort was strong. The study aimed to test whether cataloging public T cell receptors could reveal signatures of past pathogen exposure.

The cohort consisted of approximately 670 healthy bone marrow donors. All cohort members were sampled while nominally healthy, although unrecorded immune exposures were likely present. The donor tested CMV seropositive, placing the donor among the 310 or so seropositive members of the cohort. A peripheral blood sample was provided by each donor, and peripheral blood mononuclear cells were used for TCR beta sequencing. The Qiagen DNeasy Blood Extraction Kit was used to extract genomic DNA from the blood cell samples. Libraries were built with the immunoSEQ multiplex PCR assay. The multiplex PCR relied on a mix of 60 forward primers for TCR Vbeta segments and 13 reverse primers for TCR Jbeta segments. The CDR3 region of rearranged TCR beta genes was amplified from genomic DNA by a multiplex PCR assay. Amplified TCR beta libraries were sequenced as 87-base-pair reads on the Illumina HiSeq System. The original pipeline was this. Across the 500 to 850 repertoires, a later analysis counted about 81 million unique TCR beta chains, around 11 million of which were shared by at least two donors. To remove PCR and sequencing errors, raw reads were error-corrected and collapsed into unique sequences using a nearest-neighbor algorithm that merged closely related sequences. CDR3 sequences were aligned to IMGT reference sequences to assign V, D and J gene segments. For a sequence to be retained, a match of at least six nucleotides to both a V gene segment and a J gene segment was required. A rearrangement was called productive if the CDR3 had no stop codons and remained in frame with V and J, and every other rearrangement was called non-productive. CDR3 was defined by IMGT convention, running from the second conserved V-encoded cysteine to the conserved J-encoded phenylalanine. In an earlier analysis of approximately 590 of the donors, sequences lacking an unambiguous match to a single V gene segment were excluded. An earlier analysis of about 590 of the donors classified V segments as functional when productive rearrangements were above 56.7% and as segregating when the standard deviation between donors was above 5%. To diagnose cytomegalovirus status from the catalog of TCR beta chain sequences, a statistical classification framework was built. V and J gene assignment, in a later analysis, came from comparing TCR nucleotide sequences with IMGT/GENE-DB human TR gene sequences. Using the TCRdist pipeline, a later analysis assigned CDR3 sequences along with most-parsimonious VDJ recombination scenarios. A later analysis defined each TCR beta chain by its CDR3 amino acid sequence plus V-gene family, and excluded reads lacking a unique V-gene family. A later analysis removed roughly 590 highly shared, low-generation-probability nucleotide sequences to deal with suspected cross-contamination and a sequencing artifact. In a later analysis, a clonal expansion index for each public chain was calculated from normalized within-repertoire ranks of inferred template counts. In a later analysis, generation probabilities were computed with a VDJ recombination model fitted to out-of-frame rearrangements, and the resulting probabilities were checked against IGoR. A later analysis scored TCR-TCR, TCR-HLA and TCR-CMV co-occurrence with hypergeometric tests, applying a repertoire-size bias correction to TCR pairs. In a later analysis, false discovery rates were estimated by permuting HLA or CMV assignments 20 times. In a later analysis, co-occurring TCRs were grouped using DBSCAN, and TCRdist sequence similarity was added for clustering within HLA-allele-positive subsets. For co-occurrence clustering, repertoires with fewer than 30,000 or more than 120,000 public chains were excluded, along with five repertoires with anomalous nucleotide sharing. Entries here come from immuneACCESS through TCRdb and include only in-frame sequences with V and J called. Some clones fail to appear in such tables; in the studies checked, an unresolved V gene covers under half of the shortfall, and the cause of the remainder is unknown. That table is the source of V, J and clone size, and D and trimming were worked out from the DNA. In this sample the table shows roughly 63,000 clones, about three quarters of which occur a single time. Jointly, the top ten make up approximately 25% of the sample.

What the research found in general, with its limitations: For the cohort, immune exposure information was limited to CMV serostatus. In vitro tests confirmed that a few of the cytomegalovirus-associated TCR beta chains recognize cytomegalovirus antigens. Strong co-occurrence of HLA alleles, especially DR and DQ, made assigning TCR associations to individual alleles difficult. A later analysis associated 17,000 or so TCR beta sequences with specific HLA alleles at a false discovery rate of 0.05. An association between a missense DCLRE1C variant and V-gene and J-gene trimming of TCR beta chains was found in a later genetic analysis and replicated in an independent cohort. In a later analysis, several top co-occurrence clusters were reported to appear linked to parvovirus B19, influenza, CMV and Epstein-Barr virus. While some public TCRs were present in many individuals, most TCR sequences turned up only very rarely across donors. A cluster of highly shared sequence variants was judged likely to represent a technical artifact of the sequencing pipeline. A total of some 180 TCR beta chains were listed by the study as associated with cytomegalovirus. Because some donors lacked HLA typing at each locus, the association tests relied only on the typed subset. Roughly uniform sequencing depth across donors was assumed in presence/absence analyses, although this assumption may not hold. In an earlier analysis of 587 of the donors, most TCR beta V segments appeared in productive rearrangements about 90% or about 30% of the time, broadly matching IMGT annotations. According to a later genetic analysis, donors in an Asian-associated ancestry cluster had fewer N-insertions in productive TCRs than the approximately 710-donor mean. According to the authors, the approach could potentially be generalized to other disease states and immunological phenotypes. The classifier was reported to diagnose cytomegalovirus status with high specificity and sensitivity in both the original and validation cohorts. A later analysis found that TCR association rates varied across HLA loci, with DRB1 alleles showing the most associated TCRs and HLA-C alleles the fewest. Most CMV-associated TCR beta chains appeared to be HLA-restricted in a later analysis, and the HLA associations seemed to be driven largely by CMV exposure. This cohort had only TCR beta chains sequenced, and the lack of alpha or paired-chain data limited which features could be detected. In a later analysis, HLA-associated TCR beta chains were found to be more clonally expanded and to have lower generation probabilities than equally common non-associated chains. A further reported finding was that TCR beta sequences accurately predicted the HLA-A and HLA-B alleles for most subjects in the first cohort. Linkage disequilibrium might explain the correlated functional status among segregating V segments, but an unknown experimental factor could not be excluded. Because counts were too low, about 18 rarely observed V segments, including chromosome 9 orphons, were left out of the earlier analysis of 500 to 750 of the donors.

The material sequenced was PBMCs. The TCR sequence derives from a man in his fifties or sixties in good health and CMV-seropositive.

The bases read TGTGCCAGTAGTATCCAGGGGAATCGGGCTAATGAAAAACTGTTTTTT. Its coded protein is CASSIQGNRANEKLFF. The V and J segments used are TRBV19 and TRBJ1-4; the best D guess is TRBD1, with 6 bases matching. V loses 3 bases, J loses 3 bases, and the germline ends lie 14 bases apart. The CDR3 runs 16 residues from the cysteine to the phenylalanine. The DNA shown is the 48-base CDR3, in frame from base 1. CDR1 and CDR2 (LNHDA, SQIVND) derive from the germline V gene (reference sequence).